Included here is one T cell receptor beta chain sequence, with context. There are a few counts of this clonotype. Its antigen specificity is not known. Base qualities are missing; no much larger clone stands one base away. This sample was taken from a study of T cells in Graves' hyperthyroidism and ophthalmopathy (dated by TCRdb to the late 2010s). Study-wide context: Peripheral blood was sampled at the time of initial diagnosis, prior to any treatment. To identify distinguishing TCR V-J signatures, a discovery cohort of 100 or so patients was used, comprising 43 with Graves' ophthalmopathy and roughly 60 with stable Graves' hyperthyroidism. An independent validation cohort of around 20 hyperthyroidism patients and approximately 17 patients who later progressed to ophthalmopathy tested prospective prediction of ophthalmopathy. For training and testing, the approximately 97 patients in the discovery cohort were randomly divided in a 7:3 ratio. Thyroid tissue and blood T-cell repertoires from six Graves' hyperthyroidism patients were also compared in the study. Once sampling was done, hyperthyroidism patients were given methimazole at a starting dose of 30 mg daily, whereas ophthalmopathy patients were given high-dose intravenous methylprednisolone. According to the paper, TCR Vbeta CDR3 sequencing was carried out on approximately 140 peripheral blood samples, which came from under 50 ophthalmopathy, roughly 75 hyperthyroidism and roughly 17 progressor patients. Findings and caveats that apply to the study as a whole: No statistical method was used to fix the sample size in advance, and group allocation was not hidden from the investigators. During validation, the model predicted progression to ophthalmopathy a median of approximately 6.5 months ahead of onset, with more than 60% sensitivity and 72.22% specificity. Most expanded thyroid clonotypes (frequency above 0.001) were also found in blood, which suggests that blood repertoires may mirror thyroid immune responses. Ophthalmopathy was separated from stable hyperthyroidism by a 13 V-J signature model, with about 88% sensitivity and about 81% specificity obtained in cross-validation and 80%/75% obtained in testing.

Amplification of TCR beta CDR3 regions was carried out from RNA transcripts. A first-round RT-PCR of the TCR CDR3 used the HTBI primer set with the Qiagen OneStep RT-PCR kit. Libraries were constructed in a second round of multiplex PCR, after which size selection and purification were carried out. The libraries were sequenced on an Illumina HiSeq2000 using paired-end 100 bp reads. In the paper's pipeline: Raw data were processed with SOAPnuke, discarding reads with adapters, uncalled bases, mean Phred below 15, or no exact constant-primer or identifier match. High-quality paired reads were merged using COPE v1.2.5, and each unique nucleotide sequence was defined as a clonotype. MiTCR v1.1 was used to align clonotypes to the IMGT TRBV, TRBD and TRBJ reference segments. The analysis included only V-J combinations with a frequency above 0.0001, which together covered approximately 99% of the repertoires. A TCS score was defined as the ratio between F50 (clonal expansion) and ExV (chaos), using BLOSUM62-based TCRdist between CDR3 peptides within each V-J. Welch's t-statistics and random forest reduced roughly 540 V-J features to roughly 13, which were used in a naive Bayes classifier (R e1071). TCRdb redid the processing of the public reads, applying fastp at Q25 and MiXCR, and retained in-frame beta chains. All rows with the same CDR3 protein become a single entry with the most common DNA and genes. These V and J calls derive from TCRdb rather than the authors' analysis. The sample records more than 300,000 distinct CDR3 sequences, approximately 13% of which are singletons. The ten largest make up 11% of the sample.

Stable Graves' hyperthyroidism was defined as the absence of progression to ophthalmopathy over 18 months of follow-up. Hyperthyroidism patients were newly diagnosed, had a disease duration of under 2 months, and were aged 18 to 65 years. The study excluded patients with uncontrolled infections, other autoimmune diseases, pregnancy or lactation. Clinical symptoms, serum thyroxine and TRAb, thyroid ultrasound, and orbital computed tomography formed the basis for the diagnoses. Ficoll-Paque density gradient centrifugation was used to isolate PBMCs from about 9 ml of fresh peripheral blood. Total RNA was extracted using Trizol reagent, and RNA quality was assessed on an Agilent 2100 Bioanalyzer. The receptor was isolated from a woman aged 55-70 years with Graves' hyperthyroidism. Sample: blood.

The CDR3 in this case is CSATRAGGGGNQPQHF. The DNA reads as follows: TGCAGTGCTACTCGGGCGGGGGGAGGTGGCAATCAGCCCCAGCATTTT. The V and J genes are TRBV20-1 and TRBJ1-5; TRBD1 might be the D gene, on 5 matching bases. The cysteine opens and the phenylalanine closes a CDR3 of 16 amino acids. Only the CDR3 DNA is retained, 48 bases long and in frame from the first base. CDR1 and CDR2 are read off the germline V gene (reference sequence) as DFQATT and SNEGSKA. The trim is 4 bases for V and 2 bases for J, with a gap of 18 bases between the germline ends.